Given below is one T cell receptor (beta chain) in context. Primers for the PCR totalled 60 Vbeta and 13 Jbeta. Sequencing used immunoSEQ multiplex PCR; TCRdb keeps in-frame clones, though not all of them. This table holds 150,000 to 200,000 clones, around 83% found once. The record originates from a study of cytomegalovirus exposure and HLA in healthy donors. At the level of the study: Early release data held tens of millions of unique TCRs from HLA-typed donors.

The sample comprised PBMCs. The receptor was derived from a girl aged 2 to 9 in good health and CMV-seropositive.

The CDR3 is CASSLQGGYEQFF. In nucleotides, the CDR3 is TGCGCCAGCAGCTTGCAGGGTGGGTATGAGCAGTTCTTC. The chain employs TRBV5-1 and TRBJ2-1; D may be TRBD1 (5 bases). The CDR3 contains 13 residues. CDR1 and CDR2 from the germline V gene are SGHRS and YFSETQ. V was trimmed by 1 base and J by 8 bases, leaving 10 bases between them.